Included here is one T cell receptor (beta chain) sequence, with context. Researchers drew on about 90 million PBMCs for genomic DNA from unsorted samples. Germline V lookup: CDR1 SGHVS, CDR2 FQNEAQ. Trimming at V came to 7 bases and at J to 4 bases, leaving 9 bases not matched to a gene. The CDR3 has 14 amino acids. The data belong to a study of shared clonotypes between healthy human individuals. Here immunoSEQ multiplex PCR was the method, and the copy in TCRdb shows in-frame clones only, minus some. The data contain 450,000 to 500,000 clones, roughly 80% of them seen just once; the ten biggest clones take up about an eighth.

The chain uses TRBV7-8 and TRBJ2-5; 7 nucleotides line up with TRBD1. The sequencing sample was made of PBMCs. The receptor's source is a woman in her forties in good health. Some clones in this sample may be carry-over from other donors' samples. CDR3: CASNYGDSRETQYF. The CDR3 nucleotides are TGTGCCAGCAACTATGGGGACAGTCGAGAGACCCAGTACTTC.